Following are 7 T cell receptor beta chains from one sample sequenced in a study of cytomegalovirus exposure and HLA in healthy donors. The PCR contained 60 Vbeta and 13 Jbeta primers. The data were produced by immunoSEQ multiplex PCR, yet TCRdb's version contains in-frame clones alone and is incomplete. The table records about 130,000 clones, 65% to 80% of them present only once. The sequenced sample consisted of PBMCs. The receptor source for this set is a human donor in good health.

The chain carries TRBV5-5 and TRBJ2-5; 8 nucleotides align to TRBD2. The length of the CDR3 is 17 residues. The V gene's germline CDR1 is SGHKS and CDR2 YYEKEE (reference sequence). Trimming cost V 0 bases and J 2 bases; bases outside gene matches: 9. The CDR3 loop reads CASSLAPTSGSQETQYF. The CDR3 region has the DNA TGTGCCAGCAGCTTGGCCCCTACTAGCGGATCACAAGAGACCCAGTACTTC.

J is TRBJ2-5 and V is TRBV28; a possible D gene is TRBD2 (7 bases). Germline V CDR1 and CDR2: MDHEN, SYDVKM. The V end lost 6 bases, the J end lost 4 bases, and 18 bases lay between the germline ends. The CDR3 spans 15 residues. Here the CDR3 reads CASSSEGGAGETQYF. The DNA for the CDR3 is TGTGCCAGCAGCTCCGAGGGGGGGGCGGGAGAGACCCAGTACTTC.

The chain recombines TRBV9 with TRBJ2-1; D possibly corresponds to TRBD1 (6 bases). The CDR3 spans 14 residues. Trimming removed 3 bases from V and 10 bases from J, with 17 bases in between. From germline, CDR1 is SGDLS and CDR2 YYNGEE. The DNA of the CDR3 is TGTGCCAGCAGCGAGGAGACAGGCCAGGACGAGCAGTTCTTC. It specifies CASSEETGQDEQFF.

The CDR3 loop is CASSLQGYGYTF. In nucleotides, the CDR3 is TGTGCCAGCAGTTTGCAGGGCTATGGCTACACCTTC. This chain uses TRBV9 with TRBJ1-2; maybe TRBD1 (5 bases). V was cut by 5 bases and J by 4 bases, with 9 bases left in between. The CDR3 has 12 residues. CDR1 and CDR2 from the germline V gene are SGDLS and YYNGEE.

The chain recombines TRBV11-2 with TRBJ1-1; D is possibly TRBD1 (5 bases). The CDR3 loop spans 16 amino acids. Germline V gives CDR1 SGHAT, CDR2 FQNNGV. V gave up 4 bases and J gave up 2 bases, with 17 bases separating them. The CDR3 here is CASSSWTFSRNTEAFF. CDR3 bases: TGTGCCAGCAGCTCTTGGACATTTTCGAGAAACACTGAAGCTTTCTTT.

The chain is built from TRBV6-1 and TRBJ2-5; 7 bases align to TRBD1. The J call may be faulty, since TRBJ2-7 better matches the DNA end. This CDR3 has 14 residues. Germline CDR1 and CDR2: MNHNS and SASEGT. The CDR3 here is CASSDRDRTYEQYF. The CDR3 nucleotides are TGTGCCAGCAGTGACCGGGACAGAACCTACGAGCAGTACTTC.

The chain recombines TRBV9 with TRBJ2-1; tentative D call: TRBD1 (6 bases). V was shortened by 3 bases and J by 8 bases, with 15 bases between the two germline ends. The CDR3 contains 14 residues. Germline-derived CDR1 and CDR2 are SGDLS and YYNGEE. The CDR3 nucleotides read TGTGCCAGCAGCGACCCTATACAGGGCTATGAGCAGTTCTTC. Translated: CASSDPIQGYEQFF.